In this sample, the clone carrying this T cell receptor (beta chain) is medium-sized. CDR3 length: 15 amino acids. Profiling relied on immunoSEQ multiplex PCR, and the TCRdb table lists in-frame clones only, not all of them. This repertoire shows roughly 60,000 clones, around 85% found once; its top ten account for 0.88%. These data originate in a study of OX40 agonist ivuxolimab in advanced cancers. Across the study: Mean age approximately 61 years, range roughly 20 to 85; 82.7% male.

The clonotype comes from an adult with an advanced solid tumor such as melanoma, head and neck, liver or kidney cancer. The material was CD4+ or CD8+ T cells sorted from blood, obtained in a trial of the OX40 agonist ivuxolimab. V is TRBV12-2 and J is TRBJ1-6; the D call TRBD1 from the table was never checked on the DNA. TRBV12-2 is designated a pseudogene. CDR3 sequence reads: CASRPGTGYNSPLHF. The CDR3 nucleotides read TGTGCAAGTCGCCCCGGGACAGGCTATAATTCACCCCTCCACTTT.